This T cell receptor beta chain stems from a study of T cell responses to AZD1222 COVID-19 vaccine. Overall study results and limits: Repertoires were obtained solely post-peak T cell response.

Assay: immunoSEQ multiplex PCR; the TCRdb copy retains only in-frame clones and omits some. The table includes some 96,000 clones, approximately 88% detected once. Trimming removed 6 bases at V and 8 bases at J, with 13 bases between. The germline CDR1 and CDR2 sequences are MNHEY and SVGAGI. The length of the CDR3 is 12 residues. Comments on this clone: The antigen remains undetermined.

This chain joins TRBV6-5 and TRBJ1-2; D perhaps matches TRBD1 (5 bases). Sequences were derived from peripheral blood, sampled on day 0 of AZD1222 vaccination. This clonotype was obtained from an adult in good health. In DNA, the CDR3 is TGTGCCAGCAGAACCTCAGGGTGGGGCTACACCTTC. The encoded protein is CASRTSGWGYTF.